These 3 T cell receptor beta chains share one sample of origin, sequenced in a study of T cell repertoires in cytomegalovirus infection. The antigens these receptors bind are not known. MiXCR, run by TCRdb on the reads, gives a single entry per CDR3 protein. The sample holds 900,000 to 950,000 distinct CDR3 sequences, less than 35% seen once. The sample was cultured CD8+ T cells from PBMCs, taken from culture after CMV antigen stimulation. The receptors shown here come from a human donor in good health (CMV status not recorded). Some clones in this sample may be carry-over from other donors' samples.

As concerns this clonotype: The junction shows a germline mismatch at one end, possibly a read error. The rearrangement uses TRBV6-1 and TRBJ1-1; D gene unclear. Germline-derived CDR1 and CDR2 are MNHNS and SASEGT. This CDR3 contains 14 residues. The CDR3 DNA reads as TGTGTCAGCAGTGAAGCGGCCCCGGTGGGGAATCCCTTATTT. This encodes CVSSEAAPVGNPLF.

This clonotype came up a few times. The chain couples TRBV6-5 to TRBJ1-5; TRBD1 agrees at 9 bases. The V and J ends lost 6 bases and 2 bases, in that order; junction bases with no gene match: 8. Germline V gives CDR1 MNHEY, CDR2 SVGAGI. CDR3 length: 16 amino acids. For the CDR3, the DNA is TGTGCCAGCAGACCCGGGACAGGGACCGGCAATCAGCCCCAGCATTTT. As protein: CASRPGTGTGNQPQHF.

The rearrangement joins TRBV6-1 to TRBJ2-4; 7 bases align to TRBD1. CDR1 and CDR2 from the germline V gene are MNHNS and SASEGT. V shed 8 bases, J shed 0 bases, and the junction held 22 bases outside the gene matches. The CDR3 length is 20 residues. The CDR3 sequence is CASPEGALVSGHLAKNIQYF. For the CDR3, the DNA is TGTGCCAGCCCCGAGGGGGCTTTAGTTTCAGGACACCTAGCCAAAAACATTCAGTACTTC.